This TCR beta chain was sequenced for a study of blood T cells in healthy people across ages. Study-wide findings and caveats: Diversity figures based on one million T cells were deemed too low.

Germline V gene lookup returns CDR1 MNHEY and CDR2 SVGEGT. The CDR3 extends over 14 amino acids. V lost 5 bases, J lost 0 bases, and 11 bases lay in between. Combining a sample-barcoded 5' primer with a J-beta primer mix, a second PCR ran for about 6 to 12 cycles. Each CDR3 protein gets one entry after TCRdb re-called the 5' RACE reads with MiXCR. The table includes 980,000 or so distinct CDR3 sequences, 45% to 50% detected once. This clonotype was seen repeatedly, ten times or more. Its antigen remains unidentified. Staff drew approximately 9.7 milliliters of peripheral blood from each donor. Sequences were obtained from blood. This clonotype was obtained from a man aged 25 to 40 in good health. This rearrangement joins TRBV6-2 or TRBV6-3 to TRBJ2-7; TRBD1 is a possible D gene (5 bases). The CDR3 loop reads CASSIGQSSYEQYF. CDR3 bases: TGTGCCAGCAGTATCGGACAAAGCTCCTACGAGCAGTACTTC.